The clone carrying this T cell receptor (beta chain) was seen only a few times. Antigen specificity is unknown. Using its own MiXCR run on the 5' RACE reads, TCRdb lists one record per CDR3 protein. The sample includes roughly 610,000 distinct CDR3 sequences, 15% to 20% of them seen just once. The CDR3 extends over 15 amino acids. The J segment lost 4 bases and the V segment lost 0 bases, leaving 2 bases of the junction unmatched. Per germline, CDR1 MGHRA and CDR2 YSYEKL. The data are from a study of T-cell memory formation after mild COVID-19. Study-level results: Those CD4+ clones that contracted were mainly in CM and EM (CD8+ ones in EMRA). Clones contracting day 15 to 85 were balanced CD4/CD8; later expanders leaned CD4+.

The sequence derives from an adult woman who had mild COVID-19 (a few samples of this study predate the infection). Cell type and time point are not known. V usage is TRBV4-1 and J usage is TRBJ2-1; the match to TRBD2 covers 8 bases. The sequenced sample consisted of PBMCs or a T cell subset sorted from them (not recorded which). CDR3: CASSQEAGGYNEQFF. CDR3 coding DNA: TGCGCCAGCAGCCAAGAGGCGGGGGGATACAATGAGCAGTTCTTC.